A selection of T cell receptor beta chains follows, all from one sample in a study of a mutant IDH1 vaccine in newly diagnosed glioma. The assay was immunoSEQ multiplex PCR, and TCRdb's table has in-frame clones only and misses some. In the table there are more than 80,000 clones, about four fifths of which are singletons. The specimen was PBMCs, collected from a glioma patient treated with radiotherapy, temozolomide or both. These receptor sequences come from a woman between 50 and 59 years old with glioma. CDR3s include the opening cysteine and the closing phenylalanine or tryptophan. A D gene is named only where the DNA matches it firmly. Size values are once, few and many counts, or a class for expanded clones, and some rows have none.

j_call v_call clone_size d_call cdr3_aa cdr3_nt
TRBJ1-1 TRBV11-2 few NA CASSPSRGTEAFF TGTGCCAGCAGCCCTAGTAGGGGAACTGAAGCTTTCTTT
TRBJ1-6 TRBV7-9 NA TRBD1 CASTRTGNPNSPLHF TGTGCCAGCACCCGGACAGGGAACCCTAATTCACCCCTCCACTTT
TRBJ1-2 TRBV6-5 NA TRBD1 CASRSGDRAYGYTF TGTGCCAGCAGATCCGGGGACAGGGCCTATGGCTACACCTTC
TRBJ1-5 TRBV7-8 once NA CASSLLRTQPQHF TGTGCCAGCAGCTTACTCCGGACCCAGCCCCAGCATTTT
TRBJ1-3 TRBV4-2 few NA CASSPRDGSGNTIYF TGTGCCAGCAGCCCTCGGGACGGCTCTGGAAACACCATATATTTT
TRBJ1-2 TRBV18 NA NA CASSPRGGRGYTF TGTGCCAGCTCACCACGAGGAGGGAGAGGCTACACCTTC
TRBJ2-5 TRBV7-6 NA TRBD1 CASLRDSEETQYF TGTGCCTCGCTACGGGACAGCGAAGAGACCCAGTACTTC
TRBJ2-7 TRBV30 NA NA CAWSVGSGSEQYF TGTGCCTGGAGTGTAGGGTCCGGGTCCGAGCAGTACTTC
TRBJ1-1 TRBV7-3 few NA CASSSGTTPGEAFF TGTGCCAGCAGCTCGGGGACCACGCCGGGTGAAGCTTTCTTT
TRBJ2-3 TRBV18 NA NA CASSPRITDTQYF TGTGCCAGCTCACCTCGGATCACAGATACGCAGTATTTT
TRBJ2-6 TRBV4-3 few NA CASSQDYNSGANVLTF TGCGCCAGCAGCCAAGATTACAACTCTGGGGCCAACGTCCTGACTTTC
TRBJ2-6 TRBV29-1 NA NA CSAVKGSSGANVLTF TGCAGCGCCGTAAAGGGCAGCTCTGGGGCCAACGTCCTGACTTTC
TRBJ2-7 TRBV5-6 NA NA CASSSGTEGYEQYF TGTGCCAGCAGCTCCGGGACCGAGGGCTACGAGCAGTACTTC
TRBJ2-7 TRBV27 few TRBD1 CASSPAGQGQYF TGTGCCAGCAGCCCCGCCGGACAGGGGCAGTACTTC
TRBJ1-2 TRBV7-8 NA NA CASSLGSDHYGYTF TGTGCCAGCAGCTTGGGGTCAGACCACTATGGCTACACCTTC
TRBJ2-5 TRBV29-1 NA NA CSARDGRETQYF TGCAGCGCCCGGGACGGGCGGGAGACCCAGTACTTC